Included here is one T cell receptor (beta chain) sequence, with context. The CDR3 sequence is 14 residues long. Germline trimming cut 6 bases from V and 2 bases from J; bases unmatched to any gene: 4. CDR1 and CDR2 (germline): LNHDA, SQIVND (reference sequence). The sample comes from a study of blood T cell repertoires in COVID-19. Clones were sequenced by immunoSEQ multiplex PCR, and TCRdb holds only the in-frame ones, with some missing. The sample consists of some 270,000 clones, approximately 85% of them appearing once. Sequenced input: peripheral blood. The rearrangement links TRBV19 to TRBJ1-5; TRBD1 aligns across 7 bases. The receptor was isolated from a human donor with COVID-19, enrolled during active disease. The donor label of this sample is uncertain. The CDR3 DNA is TGTGCCAGTAGCTTTGGGACAGGCAATCAGCCCCAGCATTTT. This sequence encodes CASSFGTGNQPQHF.